This TCR beta chain was identified in a study of T cell responses to AZD1222 COVID-19 vaccine (dated by TCRdb to about 2021). About the study as a whole: TCR sequencing was performed for 230 to 250 trial participants, of whom about 200 were given two doses of AZD1222 and around 25 were given two doses of MenACWY control vaccine. Trial participants were enrolled into age subgroups of 18-55, 56-69 and 70-plus years, which contained approximately 150, 28 and 58 TCR-sequenced participants, respectively. Overall results and qualifications from the work: A significant rise in spike-specific TCR breadth and depth was observed after two AZD1222 doses relative to day 0 and relative to MenACWY recipients. Epitopes outside the regions mutated in the B.1.351 and B.1.1.7 variants were reportedly recognized by nearly half of the unique spike-specific TCRs. CD4 TCRs associated with the vaccine covered the entire spike protein, and the dominant responses were in regions 160-218 and 743-854. No day 14 peak-response samples were available, so repertoires were characterized only after the peak T cell response. Conclusions about previously exposed vaccinees were limited because only 5 or 6 AZD1222 recipients were SARS-CoV-2 seropositive at baseline. The 56-69-year group was small, and its depth increase did not reach significance, likely because of low power. Participants were mostly white British and included more females than males, and it was suggested by the authors that clonal diversity may have been underestimated.

V and J are trimmed by 0 bases and 4 bases, and the gene matches miss 8 bases of the junction. The germline V gene (reference sequence) provides CDR1 LGHDT and CDR2 YNNKEL. The CDR3 runs 19 amino acids, cysteine and phenylalanine included. Here the CDR3 DNA is all that survives: 57 bases in frame from base 1. With regard to this clone: There is no known antigen for this receptor. Base qualities are not provided; no much larger clone lies one nucleotide away.

The CDR3 regions of human TCRbeta chains were subjected to immunosequencing. As for the authors' bioinformatics: Repertoire TCRs were checked for matches against a reference library of SARS-CoV-2-specific TCRs that had been generated using the MIRA antigen-specificity platform. Breadth meant the fraction of unique TCRs that were SARS-CoV-2-associated, whereas depth meant the fraction of total T cells that were SARS-CoV-2-associated. Using the MIRA data, each spike-specific TCR was assigned both to the spike region to which the TCR was reactive and to a CD4 or CD8 class. Log10-transformed breadth and depth values were compared by one-way ANOVA with Sidak's multiple comparisons tests. What TCRdb holds here is the immuneACCESS table cut down to in-frame rearrangements. Part of the clones is not present; checked against another copy, under half of the missing clones reflect an unresolved V gene, and the others are unexplained. Clone size and the V and J calls come from that table; the DNA yielded D and trimming. This sample holds 150,000 or so clones; about 90% were observed only once. The ten most abundant clones make up 1.3% of the sample.

The intended sense of this specimen's time point label: about 28 days (+/-7) after the second vaccine dose. AZD1222 recipients given second doses at about 4 weeks or at about 12 weeks were pooled, since spike-specific TCR depth and breadth were not found to differ between the two schedules. Vaccinee samples were obtained from the UK trials COV001 and COV002, which included a single-blind randomized controlled phase 2/3 trial of AZD1222 (ChAdOx1 nCoV-19) in healthy adults. For TCRbeta chain sequencing, PBMC samples from trial participants were taken at day 0 and at day 28 after the second dose. The rearrangement combines TRBV3-1 (or the pseudogene TRBV3-2) with TRBJ2-5; TRBD2 aligns with 16 central bases. The sample in question was peripheral blood, obtained 28 days after the second AZD1222 dose. The sequence was obtained from an adult who received the AZD1222 COVID-19 vaccine. The nucleotide sequence reads as follows: TGTGCCAGCAGCCAAGATGGGACTAGCGGGGGGGCGTGGGGAGAGACCCAGTACTTC. Its protein is CASSQDGTSGGAWGETQYF.